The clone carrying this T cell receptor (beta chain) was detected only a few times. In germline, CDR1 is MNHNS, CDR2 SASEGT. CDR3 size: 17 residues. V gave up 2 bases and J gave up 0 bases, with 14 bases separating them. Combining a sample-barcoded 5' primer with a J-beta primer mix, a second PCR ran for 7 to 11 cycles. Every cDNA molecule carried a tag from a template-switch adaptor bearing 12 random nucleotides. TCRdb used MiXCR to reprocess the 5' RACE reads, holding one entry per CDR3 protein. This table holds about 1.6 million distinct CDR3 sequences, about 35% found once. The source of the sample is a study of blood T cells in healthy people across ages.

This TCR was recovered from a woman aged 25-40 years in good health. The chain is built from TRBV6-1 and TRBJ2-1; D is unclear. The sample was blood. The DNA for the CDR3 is TGTGCCAGCAGTGAACACAGCCCTCAGAGCTCCTACAATGAGCAGTTCTTC. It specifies CASSEHSPQSSYNEQFF.